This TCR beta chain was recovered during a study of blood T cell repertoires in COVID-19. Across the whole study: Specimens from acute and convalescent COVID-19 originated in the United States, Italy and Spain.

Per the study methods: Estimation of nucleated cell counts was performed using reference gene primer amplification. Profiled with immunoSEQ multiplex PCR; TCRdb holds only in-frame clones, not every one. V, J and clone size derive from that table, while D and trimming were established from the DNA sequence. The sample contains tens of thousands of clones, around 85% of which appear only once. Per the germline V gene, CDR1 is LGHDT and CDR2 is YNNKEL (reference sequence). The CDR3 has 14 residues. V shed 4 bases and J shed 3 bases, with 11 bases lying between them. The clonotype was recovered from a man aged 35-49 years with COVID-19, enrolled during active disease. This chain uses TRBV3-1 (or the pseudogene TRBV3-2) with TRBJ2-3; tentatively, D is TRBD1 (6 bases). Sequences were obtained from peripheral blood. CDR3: CASSPVTGTDTQYF. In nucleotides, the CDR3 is TGTGCCAGCAGCCCGGTGACAGGTACAGATACGCAGTATTTT.